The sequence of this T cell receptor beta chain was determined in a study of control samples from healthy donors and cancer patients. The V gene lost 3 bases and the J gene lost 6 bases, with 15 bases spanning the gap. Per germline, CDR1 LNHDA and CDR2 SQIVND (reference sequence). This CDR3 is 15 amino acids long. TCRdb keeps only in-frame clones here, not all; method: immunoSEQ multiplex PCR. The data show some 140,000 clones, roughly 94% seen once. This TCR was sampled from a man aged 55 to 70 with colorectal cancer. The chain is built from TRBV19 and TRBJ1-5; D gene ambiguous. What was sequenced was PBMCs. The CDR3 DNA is TGTGCCAGTAGTATCTGGAGGGCTAACGGTCAGCCCCAGCATTTT. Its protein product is CASSIWRANGQPQHF.